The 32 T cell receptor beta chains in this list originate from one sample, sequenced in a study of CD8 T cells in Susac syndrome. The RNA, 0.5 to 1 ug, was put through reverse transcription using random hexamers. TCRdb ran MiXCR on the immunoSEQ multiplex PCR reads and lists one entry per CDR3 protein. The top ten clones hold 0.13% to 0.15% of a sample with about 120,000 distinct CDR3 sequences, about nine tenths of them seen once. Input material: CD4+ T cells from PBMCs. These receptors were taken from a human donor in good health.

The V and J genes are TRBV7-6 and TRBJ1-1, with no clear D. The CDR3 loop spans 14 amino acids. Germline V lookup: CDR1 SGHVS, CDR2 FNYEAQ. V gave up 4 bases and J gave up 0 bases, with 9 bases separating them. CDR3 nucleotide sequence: TGTGCCAGCAGCTCCGGTGGGATGAACACTGAAGCTTTCTTT. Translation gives CASSSGGMNTEAFF.

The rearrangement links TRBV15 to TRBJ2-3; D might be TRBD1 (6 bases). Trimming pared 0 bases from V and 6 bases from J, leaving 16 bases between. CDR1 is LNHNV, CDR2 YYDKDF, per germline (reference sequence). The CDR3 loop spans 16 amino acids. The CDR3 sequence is CATSRDPPGRGDTQYF. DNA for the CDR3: TGTGCCACCAGCAGAGACCCCCCCGGAAGGGGGGATACGCAGTATTTT.

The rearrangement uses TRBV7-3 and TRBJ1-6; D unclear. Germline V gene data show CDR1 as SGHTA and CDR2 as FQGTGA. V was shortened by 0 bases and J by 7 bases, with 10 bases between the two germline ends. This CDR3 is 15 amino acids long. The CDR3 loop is CASSLTGDGNSPLHF. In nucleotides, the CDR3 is TGTGCCAGCAGCTTAACCGGGGATGGGAATTCACCCCTCCACTTT.

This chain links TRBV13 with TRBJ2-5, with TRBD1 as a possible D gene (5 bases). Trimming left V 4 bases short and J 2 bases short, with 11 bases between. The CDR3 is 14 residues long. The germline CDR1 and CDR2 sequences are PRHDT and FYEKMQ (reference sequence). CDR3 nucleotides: TGTGCCAGCAGCTCCTGGGGCCAGCAAGAGACCCAGTACTTC. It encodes CASSSWGQQETQYF.

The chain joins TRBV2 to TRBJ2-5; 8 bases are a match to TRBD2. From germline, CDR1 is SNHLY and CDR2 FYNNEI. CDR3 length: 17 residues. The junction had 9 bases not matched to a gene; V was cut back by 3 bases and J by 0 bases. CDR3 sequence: CASSDALGGGNQETQYF. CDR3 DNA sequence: TGTGCCAGCAGTGACGCCTTAGGCGGGGGGAACCAAGAGACCCAGTACTTC. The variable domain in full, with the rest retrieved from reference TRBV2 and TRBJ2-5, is EPEVTQTPSHQVTQMGQEVILRCVPISNHLYFYWYRQILGQKVEFLVSFYNNEISEKSEIFDDQFSVERPDGSNFTLKIRSTKLEDSAMYFCASSDALGGGNQETQYFGPGTRLLVL.

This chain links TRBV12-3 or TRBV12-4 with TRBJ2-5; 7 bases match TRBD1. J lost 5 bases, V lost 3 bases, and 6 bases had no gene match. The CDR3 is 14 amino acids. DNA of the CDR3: TGTGCCAGCAGTTTTCGGACAGGTCGGGAGACCCAGTACTTC. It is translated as CASSFRTGRETQYF.

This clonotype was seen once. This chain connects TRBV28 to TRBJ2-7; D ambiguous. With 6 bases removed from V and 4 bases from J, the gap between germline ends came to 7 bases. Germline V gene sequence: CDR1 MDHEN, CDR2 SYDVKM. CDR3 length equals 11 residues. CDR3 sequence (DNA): TGTGCCAGCAGAGCCTATTACGAGCAGTACTTC. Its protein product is CASRAYYEQYF.

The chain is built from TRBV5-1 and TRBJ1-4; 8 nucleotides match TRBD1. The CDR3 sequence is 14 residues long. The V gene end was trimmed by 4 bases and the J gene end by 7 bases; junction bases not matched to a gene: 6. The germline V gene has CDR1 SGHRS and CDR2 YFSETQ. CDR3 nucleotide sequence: TGCGCCAGCAGCCTTGGACAGGGTCGTGAAAAACTGTTTTTT. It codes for CASSLGQGREKLFF. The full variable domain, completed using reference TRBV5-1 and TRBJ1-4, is KAGVTQTPRYLIKTRGQQVTLSCSPISGHRSVSWYQQTPGQGLQFLFEYFSETQRNKGNFPGRFSGRQFSNSRSEMNVSTLELGDSALYLCASSLGQGREKLFFGSGTQLSVL.

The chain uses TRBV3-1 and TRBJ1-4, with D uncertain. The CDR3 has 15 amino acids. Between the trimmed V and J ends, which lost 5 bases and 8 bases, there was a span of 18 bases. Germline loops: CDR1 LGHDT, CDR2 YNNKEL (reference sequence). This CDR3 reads CASSSLSARNEKLFF. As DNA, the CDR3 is TGTGCCAGCAGCTCCTTAAGTGCCCGTAACGAAAAACTGTTTTTT.

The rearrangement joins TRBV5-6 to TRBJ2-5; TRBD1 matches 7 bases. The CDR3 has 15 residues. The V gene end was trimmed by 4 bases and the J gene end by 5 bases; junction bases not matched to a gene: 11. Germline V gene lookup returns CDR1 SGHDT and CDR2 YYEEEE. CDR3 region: CASSANPTGSETQYF. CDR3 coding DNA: TGTGCCAGCAGCGCCAATCCGACAGGGAGTGAGACCCAGTACTTC.

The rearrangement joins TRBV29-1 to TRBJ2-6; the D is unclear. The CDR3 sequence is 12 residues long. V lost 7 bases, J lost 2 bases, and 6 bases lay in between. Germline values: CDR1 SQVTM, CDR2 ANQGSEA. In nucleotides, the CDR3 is TGCAGCGCAAACACTGGGGCCAACGTCCTGACTTTC. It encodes CSANTGANVLTF. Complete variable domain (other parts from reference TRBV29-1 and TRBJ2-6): SAVISQKPSRDICQRGTSLTIQCQVDSQVTMMFWYRQQPGQSLTLIATANQGSEATYESGFVIDKFPISRPNLTFSTLTVSNMSPEDSSIYLCSANTGANVLTFGAGSRLTVL.

CDR3 bases: TGCAGTGCCAGAACTGGAATGAACACTGAAGCTTTCTTT. Translated: CSARTGMNTEAFF. The chain is built from TRBV20-1 and TRBJ1-1; the D is unclear. V was clipped by 6 bases and J by 0 bases, with 11 bases between them. The CDR3 has 13 residues. The germline V gene has CDR1 DFQATT and CDR2 SNEGSKA (reference sequence).

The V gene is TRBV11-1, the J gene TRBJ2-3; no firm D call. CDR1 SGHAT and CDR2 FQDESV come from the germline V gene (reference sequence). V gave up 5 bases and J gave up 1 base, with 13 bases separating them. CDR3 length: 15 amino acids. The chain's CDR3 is CASSTARWGTDTQYF. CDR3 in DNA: TGTGCCAGCAGCACAGCAAGATGGGGCACAGATACGCAGTATTTT.

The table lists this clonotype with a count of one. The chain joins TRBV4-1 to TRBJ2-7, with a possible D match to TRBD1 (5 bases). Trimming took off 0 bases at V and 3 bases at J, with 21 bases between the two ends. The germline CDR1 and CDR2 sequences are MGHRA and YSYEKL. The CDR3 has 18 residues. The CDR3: CASSQDISFQGWDYEQYF. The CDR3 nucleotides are TGCGCCAGCAGCCAAGATATCTCTTTCCAGGGATGGGACTACGAGCAGTACTTC.

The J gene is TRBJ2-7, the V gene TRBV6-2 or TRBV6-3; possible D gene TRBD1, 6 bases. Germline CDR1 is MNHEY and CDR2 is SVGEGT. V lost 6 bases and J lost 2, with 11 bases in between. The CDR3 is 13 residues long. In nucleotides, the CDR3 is TGTGCCAGCAGGCTACAGGGCACCTACGAGCAGTACTTC. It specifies CASRLQGTYEQYF.

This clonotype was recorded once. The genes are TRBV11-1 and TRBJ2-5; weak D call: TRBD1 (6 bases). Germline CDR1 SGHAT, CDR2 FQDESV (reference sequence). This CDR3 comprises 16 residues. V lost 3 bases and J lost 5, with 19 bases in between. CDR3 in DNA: TGTGCCAGCAGCTTCCGACAGGCGAACGCAGCGGAGACCCAGTACTTC. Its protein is CASSFRQANAAETQYF.

The chain's CDR3 is CASSLAGTRGQPQHF. For the CDR3, the DNA is TGTGCCAGCAGTTTAGCCGGGACTCGCGGTCAGCCCCAGCATTTT. The chain combines TRBV12-3 or TRBV12-4 with TRBJ1-5; D may be TRBD1 (5 bases). Trimming took 0 bases from V and 6 from J, leaving 12 bases between them. The CDR3 is 15 residues long.

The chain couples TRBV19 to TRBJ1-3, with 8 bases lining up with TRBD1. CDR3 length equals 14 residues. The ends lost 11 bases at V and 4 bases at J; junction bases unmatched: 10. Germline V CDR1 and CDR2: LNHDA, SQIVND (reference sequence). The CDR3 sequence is CASRQGNIGNTIYF. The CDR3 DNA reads TGTGCCTCACGACAGGGGAATATCGGAAACACCATATATTTT.

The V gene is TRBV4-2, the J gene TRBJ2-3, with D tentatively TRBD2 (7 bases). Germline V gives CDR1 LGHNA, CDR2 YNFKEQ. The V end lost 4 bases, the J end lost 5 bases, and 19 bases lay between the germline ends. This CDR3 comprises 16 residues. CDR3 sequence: CASSPLVGGQGDTQYF. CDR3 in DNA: TGTGCCAGCAGCCCCTTGGTGGGGGGGCAGGGAGATACGCAGTATTTT.

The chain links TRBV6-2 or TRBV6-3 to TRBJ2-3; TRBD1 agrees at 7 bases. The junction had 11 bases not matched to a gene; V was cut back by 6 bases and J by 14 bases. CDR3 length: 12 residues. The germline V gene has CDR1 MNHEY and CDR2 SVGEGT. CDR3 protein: CASSLTGTVVYF. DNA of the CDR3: TGTGCCAGCAGCTTGACGGGGACAGTTGTGTATTTT.

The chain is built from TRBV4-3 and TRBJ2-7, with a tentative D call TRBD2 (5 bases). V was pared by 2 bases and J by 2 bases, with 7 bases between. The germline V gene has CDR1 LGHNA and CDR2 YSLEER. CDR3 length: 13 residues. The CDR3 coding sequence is TGCGCCAGCAGCCAAAGCGGCGCCTACGAGCAGTACTTC. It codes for CASSQSGAYEQYF.

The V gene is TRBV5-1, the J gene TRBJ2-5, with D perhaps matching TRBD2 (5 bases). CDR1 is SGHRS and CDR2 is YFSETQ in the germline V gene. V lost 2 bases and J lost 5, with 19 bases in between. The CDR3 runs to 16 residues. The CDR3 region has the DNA TGCGCCAGCAGCTTCCGGATTAGCGTGGTGGGGGAGACCCAGTACTTC. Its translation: CASSFRISVVGETQYF.

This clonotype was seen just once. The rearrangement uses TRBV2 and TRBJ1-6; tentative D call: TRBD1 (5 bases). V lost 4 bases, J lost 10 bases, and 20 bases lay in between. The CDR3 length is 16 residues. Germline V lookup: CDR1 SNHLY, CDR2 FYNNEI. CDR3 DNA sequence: TGTGCCAGCAGTGGAGCGGACGGCTTTTCAGGGTCACCCCTCCACTTT. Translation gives CASSGADGFSGSPLHF. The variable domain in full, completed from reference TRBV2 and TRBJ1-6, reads EPEVTQTPSHQVTQMGQEVILRCVPISNHLYFYWYRQILGQKVEFLVSFYNNEISEKSEIFDDQFSVERPDGSNFTLKIRSTKLEDSAMYFCASSGADGFSGSPLHFGNGTRLTVT.

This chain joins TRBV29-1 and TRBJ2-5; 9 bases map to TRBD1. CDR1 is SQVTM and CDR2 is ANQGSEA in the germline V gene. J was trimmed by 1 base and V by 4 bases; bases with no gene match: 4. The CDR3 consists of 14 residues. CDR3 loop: CSVAGTGSQETQYF. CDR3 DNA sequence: TGCAGCGTTGCCGGGACAGGGTCCCAAGAGACCCAGTACTTC.

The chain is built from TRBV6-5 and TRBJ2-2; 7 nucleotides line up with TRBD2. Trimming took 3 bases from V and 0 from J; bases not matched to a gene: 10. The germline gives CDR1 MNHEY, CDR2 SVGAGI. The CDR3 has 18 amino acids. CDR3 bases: TGTGCCAGCAGTTATTGGCTCTCCGCGGGGGCGAACACCGGGGAGCTGTTTTTT. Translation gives CASSYWLSAGANTGELFF.

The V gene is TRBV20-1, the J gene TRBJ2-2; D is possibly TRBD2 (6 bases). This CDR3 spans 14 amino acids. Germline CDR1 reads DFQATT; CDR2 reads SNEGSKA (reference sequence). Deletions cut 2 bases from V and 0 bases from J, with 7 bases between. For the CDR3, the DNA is TGCAGTGCTAGACCGGGGGCGAACACCGGGGAGCTGTTTTTT. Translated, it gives CSARPGANTGELFF.

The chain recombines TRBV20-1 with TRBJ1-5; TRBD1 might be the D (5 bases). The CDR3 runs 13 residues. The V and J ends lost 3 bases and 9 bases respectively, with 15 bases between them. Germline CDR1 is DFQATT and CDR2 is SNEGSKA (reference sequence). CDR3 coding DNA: TGCAGTGCTAGGGGGGGGAGCGAAGGGCCCCAGCATTTT. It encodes CSARGGSEGPQHF.

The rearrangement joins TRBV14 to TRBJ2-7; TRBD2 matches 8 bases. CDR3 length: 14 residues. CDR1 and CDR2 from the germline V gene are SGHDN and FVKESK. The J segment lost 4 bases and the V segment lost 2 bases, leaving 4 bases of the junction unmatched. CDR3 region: CASSQPTSAYEQYF. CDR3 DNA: TGTGCCAGCAGCCAACCGACTAGCGCATACGAGCAGTACTTC.

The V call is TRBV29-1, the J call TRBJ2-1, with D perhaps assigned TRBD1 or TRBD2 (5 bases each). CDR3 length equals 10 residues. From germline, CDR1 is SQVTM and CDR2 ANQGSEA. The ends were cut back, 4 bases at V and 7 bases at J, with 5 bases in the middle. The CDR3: CSVGGNEQFF. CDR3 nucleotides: TGCAGCGTTGGGGGGAATGAGCAGTTCTTC.

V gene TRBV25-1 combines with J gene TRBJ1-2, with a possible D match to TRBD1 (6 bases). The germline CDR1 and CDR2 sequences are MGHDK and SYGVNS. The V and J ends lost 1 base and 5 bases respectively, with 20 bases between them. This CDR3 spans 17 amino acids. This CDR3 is CASSEFNPRGGGYGYTF. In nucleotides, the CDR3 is TGTGCCAGCAGTGAATTTAACCCTCGGGGAGGGGGGTATGGCTACACCTTC.

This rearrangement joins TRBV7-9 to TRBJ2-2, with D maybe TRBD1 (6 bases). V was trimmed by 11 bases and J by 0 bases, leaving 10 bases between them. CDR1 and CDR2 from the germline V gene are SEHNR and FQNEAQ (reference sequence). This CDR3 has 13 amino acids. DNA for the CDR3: TGTGCCTCGGGACACTCGAACACCGGGGAGCTGTTTTTT. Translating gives CASGHSNTGELFF.

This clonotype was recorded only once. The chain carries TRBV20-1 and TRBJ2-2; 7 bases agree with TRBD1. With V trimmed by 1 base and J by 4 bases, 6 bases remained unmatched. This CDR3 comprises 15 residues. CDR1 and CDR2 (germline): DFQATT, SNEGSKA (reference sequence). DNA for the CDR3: TGCAGTGCTAGAGCCTGGGGACAGCTCACCGGGGAGCTGTTTTTT. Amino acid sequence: CSARAWGQLTGELFF.